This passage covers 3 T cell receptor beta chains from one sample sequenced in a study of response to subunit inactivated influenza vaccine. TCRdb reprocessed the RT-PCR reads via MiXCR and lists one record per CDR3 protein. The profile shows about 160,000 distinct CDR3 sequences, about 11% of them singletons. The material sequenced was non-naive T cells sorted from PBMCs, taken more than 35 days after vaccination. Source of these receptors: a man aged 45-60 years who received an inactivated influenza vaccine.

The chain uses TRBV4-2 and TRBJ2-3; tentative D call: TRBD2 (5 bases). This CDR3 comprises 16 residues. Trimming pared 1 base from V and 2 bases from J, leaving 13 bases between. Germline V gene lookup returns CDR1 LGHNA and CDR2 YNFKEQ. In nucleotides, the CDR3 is TGTGCCAGCAGCCAAGGAGGGCGACAAAACACAGATACGCAGTATTTT. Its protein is CASSQGGRQNTDTQYF.

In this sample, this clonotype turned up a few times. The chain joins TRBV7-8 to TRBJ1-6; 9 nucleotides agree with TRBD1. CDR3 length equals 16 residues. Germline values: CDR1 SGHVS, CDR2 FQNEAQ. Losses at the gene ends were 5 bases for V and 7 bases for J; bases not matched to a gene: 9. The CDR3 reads CASSLQGQGRNSPLHF. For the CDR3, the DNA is TGTGCCAGCAGCCTACAGGGACAGGGACGGAATTCACCCCTCCACTTT. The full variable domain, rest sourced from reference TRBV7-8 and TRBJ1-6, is GAGVSQSPRYKVAKRGQDVALRCDPISGHVSLFWYQQALGQGPEFLTYFQNEAQLDKSGLPSDRFFAERPEGSVSTLKIQRTQQEDSAVYLCASSLQGQGRNSPLHFGNGTRLTVT.

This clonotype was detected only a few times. The CDR3 loop reads CASSSPRRTFYEQYF. The DNA of the CDR3 is TGTGCCAGCAGCTCACCTCGCAGGACCTTCTACGAGCAGTACTTC. The chain has TRBV11-2 and TRBJ2-7; no definite D call. Looked up from germline, CDR1 is SGHAT and CDR2 is FQNNGV. The CDR3 is 15 amino acids. V dropped 4 bases and J dropped 3 bases, with 16 bases sitting between them.